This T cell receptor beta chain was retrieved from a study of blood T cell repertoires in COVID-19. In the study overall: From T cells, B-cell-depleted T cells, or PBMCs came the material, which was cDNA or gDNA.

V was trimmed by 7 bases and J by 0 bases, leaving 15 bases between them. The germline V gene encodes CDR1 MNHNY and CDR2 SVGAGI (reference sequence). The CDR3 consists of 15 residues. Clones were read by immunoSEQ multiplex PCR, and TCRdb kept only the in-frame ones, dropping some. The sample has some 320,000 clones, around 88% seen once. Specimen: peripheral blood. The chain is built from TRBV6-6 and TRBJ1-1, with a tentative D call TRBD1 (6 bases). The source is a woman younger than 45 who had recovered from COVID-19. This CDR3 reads CASTPGQGLNTEAFF. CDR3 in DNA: TGTGCCAGCACCCCTGGGCAGGGGCTGAACACTGAAGCTTTCTTT.